Below, one TCR beta chain is given with its context. Antigen unknown. Sequencing was performed with immunoSEQ multiplex PCR; in TCRdb, only in-frame clones are kept and a portion is missing. This sample carries some 130,000 clones, roughly 91% of them seen once, and the ten largest clones take approximately 6.5%. This record belongs to a study of T cell responses to AZD1222 COVID-19 vaccine. Whole-study findings and limits: Every sample of the repertoires postdated the peak T cell response. Among the donors, most were white British and more were female, and clonal diversity was possibly underestimated.

Germline CDR1 LGHDT, CDR2 YNNKEL (reference sequence). The CDR3 is 15 residues long. The V and J ends lost 5 bases and 4 bases respectively, with 15 bases between them. Sequencing used peripheral blood, obtained 28 days after the second AZD1222 dose. V usage is TRBV3-1 (or the pseudogene TRBV3-2) and J usage is TRBJ1-3, with D uncertain. This receptor was obtained from an adult who received the AZD1222 COVID-19 vaccine. In DNA form, the CDR3 reads TGTGCCAGCAGCTACCCCGGGAGGTCGGGAAACACCATATATTTT. Its protein is CASSYPGRSGNTIYF.